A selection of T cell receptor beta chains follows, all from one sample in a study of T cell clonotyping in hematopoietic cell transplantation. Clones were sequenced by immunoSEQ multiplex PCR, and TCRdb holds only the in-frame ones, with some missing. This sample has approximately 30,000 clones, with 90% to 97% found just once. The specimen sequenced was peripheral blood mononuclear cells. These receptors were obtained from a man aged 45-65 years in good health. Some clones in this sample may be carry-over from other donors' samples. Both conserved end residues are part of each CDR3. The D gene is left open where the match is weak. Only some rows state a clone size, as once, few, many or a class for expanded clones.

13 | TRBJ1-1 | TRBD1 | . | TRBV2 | TGTGCCAGCAGTAGTTCAGGGGGCACTGAAGCTTTCTTT | CASSSSGGTEAFF
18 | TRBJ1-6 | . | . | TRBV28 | TGTGCCAGCACCTTTCCGGGACCCAAGTTCCCCTATAATTCACCCCTCCACTTT | CASTFPGPKFPYNSPLHF
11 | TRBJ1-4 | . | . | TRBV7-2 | TGTGCCAGCAGCGCGGGTGAAAAACTGTTTTTT | CASSAGEKLFF
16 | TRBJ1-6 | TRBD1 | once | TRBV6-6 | TGTGCCAGCAGGGGACAGGGAGAGGCCCTTGGTTCACCCCTCCACTTT | CASRGQGEALGSPLHF
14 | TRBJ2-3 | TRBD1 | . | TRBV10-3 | TGTGCCATCACCGGGACAGCTAGCACAGATACGCAGTATTTT | CAITGTASTDTQYF
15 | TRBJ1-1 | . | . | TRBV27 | TGTGCCAGCAGTTTACAGGGAATTTTGGTCACTGAAGCTTTCTTT | CASSLQGILVTEAFF
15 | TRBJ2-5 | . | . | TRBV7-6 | TGTGCCAGCAGCCCCTTCGGGGGGCCGAGAGAGACCCAGTACTTC | CASSPFGGPRETQYF
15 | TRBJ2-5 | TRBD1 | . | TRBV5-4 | TGTGCCAGCAGCTGGACAGGGACAAGACAAGAGACCCAGTACTTC | CASSWTGTRQETQYF
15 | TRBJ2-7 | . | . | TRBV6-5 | TGTGCCAGCAGTTACCCCGCAGGGCCAGTCTACGAGCAGTACTTC | CASSYPAGPVYEQYF
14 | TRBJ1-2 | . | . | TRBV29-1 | TGCAGCGTTGAAGAAGAGCCGGGACTGAGGGGCTACACCTTC | CSVEEEPGLRGYTF
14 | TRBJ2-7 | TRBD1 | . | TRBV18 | TGTGCCAGCTCACACAACGGACAGGCCTACGAGCAGTACTTC | CASSHNGQAYEQYF
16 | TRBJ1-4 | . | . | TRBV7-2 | TGTGCCAGCAGCTTATCAATAGCGGGAGGAGATGAAAAACTGTTTTTT | CASSLSIAGGDEKLFF
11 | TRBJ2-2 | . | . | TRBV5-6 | TGTGCCAGCAGCTCAACCCGGGAGCTGTTTTTT | CASSSTRELFF
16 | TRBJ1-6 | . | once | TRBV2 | TGTGCCAGCAGTGAATCGGTTGGGCAGCTTAATTCACCCCTCCACTTT | CASSESVGQLNSPLHF